This is a list of T cell receptor beta chains from one sample in a study of blood T cell repertoires in COVID-19. The data were produced by immunoSEQ multiplex PCR, yet TCRdb's version contains in-frame clones alone and is incomplete. Among fewer than 450,000 clones listed, 75% to 90% were seen once. Sequenced sample: peripheral blood. These receptor sequences come from a woman aged 50 to 60 with COVID-19, enrolled during active disease. CDR3s include the opening cysteine and the closing phenylalanine or tryptophan. The D gene is left open where the match is weak. Some rows mark clone size as missing; the rest say once, few, many or name a class of expanded clone.

J,size,D,V,DNA,CDR3
TRBJ2-3,few,.,TRBV7-2,TGTGCCAGCAGCCCCTATCACACAGATACGCAGTATTTT,CASSPYHTDTQYF
TRBJ2-3,.,TRBD2,TRBV20-1,TGCAGTGCTAGTTGGCCTAGCGGTCGTCCAGATACGCAGTATTTT,CSASWPSGRPDTQYF
TRBJ2-5,.,.,TRBV7-9,TGTGCCAGCAACCCGTCCCTCCAGCGGAGCCTCCAAGAGACCCAGTACTTC,CASNPSLQRSLQETQYF
TRBJ2-5,.,TRBD1,TRBV15,TGTGCCACCAGTCCCGGGACAGTCAAAGAGACCCAGTACTTC,CATSPGTVKETQYF
TRBJ2-1,once,.,TRBV4-1,TGCGCCAGCAGCCAAGATCGGAGCGGCTCCTACAATGAGCAGTTCTTC,CASSQDRSGSYNEQFF
TRBJ2-3,once,.,TRBV7-9,TGTGCCAGCAGCCCCACTAGCAGCACAGATACGCAGTATTTT,CASSPTSSTDTQYF
TRBJ1-1,.,.,TRBV27,TGTGCCAGCAGTTTCCCAGGGAAGGGGCCCACTGAAGCTTTCTTT,CASSFPGKGPTEAFF
TRBJ1-1,.,TRBD1,TRBV19,TGTGCCAGTAGTCCCGGGACAGGGTGGAACACTGAAGCTTTCTTT,CASSPGTGWNTEAFF
TRBJ2-6,.,.,TRBV24-1,TGTGCCACCAGTGATTTCGCGCGCTCTGGGGCCAACGTCCTGACTTTC,CATSDFARSGANVLTF
TRBJ1-6,.,TRBD1,TRBV30,TGTGCCTGGAGTACCCTAGACAGGGTAACCCTCCACTTT,CAWSTLDRVTLHF
TRBJ1-5,many,.,TRBV3-1/TRBV3-2,TGTGCCAGCAGCCCTGCGGGCAGCAATCAGCCCCAGCATTTT,CASSPAGSNQPQHF
TRBJ1-3,.,TRBD1,TRBV11-3,TGTGCCAGCAGCCCGGACAGGGGGCTCTCTGGAAACACCATATATTTT,CASSPDRGLSGNTIYF
TRBJ2-1,.,.,TRBV11-2,TGTGCCAGCCGGGGACTGGGTTACTCCTACAATGAGCAGTTCTTC,CASRGLGYSYNEQFF
TRBJ1-3,.,.,TRBV10-3,TGTGCCATCAGATCGGGGAGCTCTGGAAACACCATATATTTT,CAIRSGSSGNTIYF
TRBJ2-1,.,.,TRBV7-8,TGTGCCAGCAGCTTAGTACTAGTACTCTACAATGAGCAGTTCTTC,CASSLVLVLYNEQFF
TRBJ2-5,.,.,TRBV24-1,TGTGCCACCAGTGACCACCCGACGGGGAAGACCCAGTACTTC,CATSDHPTGKTQYF
TRBJ2-2,.,TRBD2,TRBV19,TGTGCCAGTATTGAGCGGGAGTTTACCGGGGAGCTGTTTTTT,CASIEREFTGELFF
TRBJ2-5,.,TRBD2,TRBV19,TGTGCCAGTAGTAGAAGCGGGAGGGCCACGGAAGCCGTAGAGACCCAGTACTTC,CASSRSGRATEAVETQYF
TRBJ1-2,.,.,TRBV4-2,TGTGCCAGCAGCCAAGTAACTAACTATGGCTACACCTTC,CASSQVTNYGYTF
TRBJ1-2,.,TRBD1,TRBV19,TGTGCCAGTAGTATAGCCAGGGACAGCTCAGCCGATGGCTACACCTTC,CASSIARDSSADGYTF
TRBJ2-7,.,.,TRBV7-2,TGTGCCAGCAGCTTAAGGGGGTGGGAGCAGTACTTC,CASSLRGWEQYF
TRBJ1-1,.,.,TRBV5-6,TGTGCCAGCAGCTACATTACGCAGGGGAACACTGAAGCTTTCTTT,CASSYITQGNTEAFF
TRBJ2-3,.,TRBD1,TRBV6-5,TGTGCCGCACAGGGGCGGCCAGATACGCAGTATTTT,CAAQGRPDTQYF
TRBJ2-7,.,.,TRBV7-8,TGTGCCAGCCATATGGGGGGGCACGAGCAGTACTTC,CASHMGGHEQYF
TRBJ1-1,.,.,TRBV5-5,TGTGCCAGCAGCTTGCAACGGGTGAACACTGAAGCTTTCTTT,CASSLQRVNTEAFF
TRBJ2-1,.,TRBD1,TRBV5-4,TGTGCCAGCAGTTTTCCCCCGGGGACAGGTAACAATGAGCAGTTCTTC,CASSFPPGTGNNEQFF
TRBJ1-1,.,.,TRBV7-6,TGTGCCAGCAGCGCCCGACAAGGATTGAACACTGAAGCTTTCTTT,CASSARQGLNTEAFF
TRBJ2-2,.,TRBD2,TRBV6-2/TRBV6-3,TGTGCCAGCAGTTTCCCCTCTAGCGGGAGGCCGCACACCGGGGAGCTGTTTTTT,CASSFPSSGRPHTGELFF
TRBJ1-2,.,TRBD1,TRBV18,TGTGCCAGCTCACCTGGGCAGGGGGCGAATTGGTACTTC,CASSPGQGANWYF
TRBJ1-2,once,TRBD1,TRBV7-2,TGTGCCAGCAGCCTGGGACAGTTAGCTAACTATGGCTACACCTTC,CASSLGQLANYGYTF
TRBJ2-1,few,.,TRBV5-1,TGCGCCAGCAGCTTGGATCCCCCGGGAGTAAGGGTGAATGAGCAGTTCTTC,CASSLDPPGVRVNEQFF
TRBJ1-3,.,.,TRBV11-2,TGTGCCAGCAGCAATCCACGCGGCTCTGGAAACACCATATATTTT,CASSNPRGSGNTIYF
TRBJ2-4,.,.,TRBV5-1,TGCGCCAGCAGCCCTTACATCCTAGCCAAAAACATTCAGTACTTC,CASSPYILAKNIQYF
TRBJ2-2,.,.,TRBV7-2,TGTGCCAGCAGCGTAGAACAGAACACCGGGGAGCTGTTTTTT,CASSVEQNTGELFF
TRBJ1-1,.,.,TRBV3-1/TRBV3-2,TGTGCCAGCAGCCAAGACTCCGCTGAGGTGTTCACTGAAGCTTTCTTT,CASSQDSAEVFTEAFF
TRBJ2-7,.,TRBD2,TRBV18,TGTGCCAGCTCACGGACTAGCGGCGACTACGAGCAGTACTTC,CASSRTSGDYEQYF
TRBJ2-7,.,.,TRBV19,TGTGCCAGTAGTTTCAGCGGATCCTACGAGCAGTACTTC,CASSFSGSYEQYF
TRBJ1-4,.,.,TRBV28,TGTGCCAGCAGTTTATCCTGGGGGCCCCTTAATGAAAAACTGTTTTTT,CASSLSWGPLNEKLFF
TRBJ2-2,.,TRBD2,TRBV19,TGTGCCAGTAGTCCCTTGGGGGGACTAGCGGGAGGAGGGAACACCGGGGAGCTGTTTTTT,CASSPLGGLAGGGNTGELFF
TRBJ2-3,.,TRBD2,TRBV7-3,TGTGCCAGCAGCCTACAGGGACTAGCGGTAAAAGCAGATACGCAGTATTTT,CASSLQGLAVKADTQYF
TRBJ2-7,.,TRBD1,TRBV9,TGTGCCAGCAGCGCCGGGACAGGGAACAGGGGCGAGCAGTACTTC,CASSAGTGNRGEQYF
TRBJ2-7,.,.,TRBV29-1,TGCAGCGTTGGGCAGGGCCGGACCTACGAGCAGTACTTC,CSVGQGRTYEQYF